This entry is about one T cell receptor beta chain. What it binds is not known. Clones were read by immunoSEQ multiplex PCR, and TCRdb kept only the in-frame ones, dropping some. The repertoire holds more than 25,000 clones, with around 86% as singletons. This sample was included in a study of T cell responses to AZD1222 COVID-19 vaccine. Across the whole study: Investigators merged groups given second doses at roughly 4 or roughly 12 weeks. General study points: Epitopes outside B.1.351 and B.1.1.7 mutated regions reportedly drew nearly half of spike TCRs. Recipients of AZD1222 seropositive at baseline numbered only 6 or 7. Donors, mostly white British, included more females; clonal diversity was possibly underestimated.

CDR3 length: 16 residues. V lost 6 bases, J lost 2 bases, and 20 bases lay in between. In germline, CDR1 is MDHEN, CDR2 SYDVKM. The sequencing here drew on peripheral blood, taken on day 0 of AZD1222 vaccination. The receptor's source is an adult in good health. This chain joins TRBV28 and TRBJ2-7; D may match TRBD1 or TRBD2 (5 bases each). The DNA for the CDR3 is TGTGCCAGCAGACAGCCTGACATTCGAGGGGCCTACGAGCAGTACTTC. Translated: CASRQPDIRGAYEQYF.